The T cell receptor (beta chain) described here comes from a study of circulating CD8 cells and anti-PD-1 response in melanoma. Study details: Non-responders showed stable or progressive disease; responders showed complete or partial response.

Study-wide findings and caveats: Peptide assays on expanded sorted subsets replaced tumor-based reactivity testing. A small cohort with few responders supplied the baseline and M1 comparisons.

This clonotype is termed large (0.1 to 1%). Its antigen is still unknown. Trimming shortened V by 0 bases and J by 5 bases, and 13 bases separated the two germline ends. The germline gives CDR1 LGHNA, CDR2 YSLEER. CDR3 length: 15 residues. Four subsets defined by PD-1 and/or TIGIT were sorted from live CD3+CD8+TCRalphabeta+ cells. Using around 14 ng of total RNA, TCR libraries were made with the QIAseq Immune Repertoire TCR panel. TCRdb ran MiXCR on the reads and lists one entry per CDR3 protein. The sample contains approximately 990 distinct CDR3 sequences, 8.3% of which appear only once. The sample in question was CD8+ T cells from PBMCs, obtained at baseline or after one month of anti-PD-1 therapy (not recorded which). This receptor was obtained from a human donor with melanoma. V usage is TRBV4-3 and J usage is TRBJ2-5; no definite D call. This chain's CDR3 is CASSQDPVPHETQYF. Here the CDR3 DNA reads TGCGCCAGCAGCCAAGATCCAGTACCACACGAGACCCAGTACTTC.